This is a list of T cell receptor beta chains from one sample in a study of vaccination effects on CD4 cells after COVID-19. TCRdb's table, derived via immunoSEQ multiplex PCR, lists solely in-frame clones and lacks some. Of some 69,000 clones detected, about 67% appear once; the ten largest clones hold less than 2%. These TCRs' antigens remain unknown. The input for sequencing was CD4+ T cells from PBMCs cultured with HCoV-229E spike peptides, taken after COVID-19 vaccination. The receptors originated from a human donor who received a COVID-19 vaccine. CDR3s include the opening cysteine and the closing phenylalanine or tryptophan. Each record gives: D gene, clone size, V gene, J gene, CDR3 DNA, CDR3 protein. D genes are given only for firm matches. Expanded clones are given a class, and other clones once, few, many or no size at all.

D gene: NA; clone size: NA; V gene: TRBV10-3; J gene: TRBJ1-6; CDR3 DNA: TGTGCCATCCGCCTGGATGGGACTGATAATTCACCCCTCCACTTT; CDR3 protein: CAIRLDGTDNSPLHF
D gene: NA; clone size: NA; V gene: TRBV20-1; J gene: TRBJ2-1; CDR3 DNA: TGCAGTGCTAGTATGTCGGCCTATCACAATGAGCAGTTCTTC; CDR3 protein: CSASMSAYHNEQFF
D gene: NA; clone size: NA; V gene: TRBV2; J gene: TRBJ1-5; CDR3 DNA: TGTGCCAGCTCTGGACAGCTACTCAATCAGCCCCAGCATTTT; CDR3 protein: CASSGQLLNQPQHF
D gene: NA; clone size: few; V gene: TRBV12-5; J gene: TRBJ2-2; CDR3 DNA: TGTGCTAGTGGGACGGCCGGGGAGCTGTTTTTT; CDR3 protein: CASGTAGELFF
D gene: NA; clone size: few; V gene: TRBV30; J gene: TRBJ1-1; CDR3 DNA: TGTGCCTCTACGGACAGCCCCGTGGGCACTGAAGCTTTCTTT; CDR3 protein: CASTDSPVGTEAFF
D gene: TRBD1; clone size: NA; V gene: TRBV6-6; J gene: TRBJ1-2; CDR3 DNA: TGTGCCAGCAGTTACTCGAAAGGGGGCTTTGGCTACACCTTC; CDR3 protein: CASSYSKGGFGYTF
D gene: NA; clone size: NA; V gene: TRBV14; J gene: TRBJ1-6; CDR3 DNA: TGTGCCAGCAGCCAAGATGGGTACAGGAACTTCTATAATTCACCCCTCCACTTT; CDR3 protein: CASSQDGYRNFYNSPLHF
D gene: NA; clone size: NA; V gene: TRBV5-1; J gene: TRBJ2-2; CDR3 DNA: TGCGCCAGCAGCAAAACGTTAAACACCGGGGAGCTGTTTTTT; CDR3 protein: CASSKTLNTGELFF
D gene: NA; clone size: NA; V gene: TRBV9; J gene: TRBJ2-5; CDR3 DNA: TGTGCCAGCAGCGTAGGCCTCGGCCCTCAAGAGACCCAGTACTTC; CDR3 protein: CASSVGLGPQETQYF
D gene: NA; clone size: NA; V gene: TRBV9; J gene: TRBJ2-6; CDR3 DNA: TGTGCCAGCAGCGTAGGTCTGGGGCCTGCCGTGGCCAACGTCCTGACTTTC; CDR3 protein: CASSVGLGPAVANVLTF
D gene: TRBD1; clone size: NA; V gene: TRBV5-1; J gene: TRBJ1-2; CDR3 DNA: TGCGCCAGCAGCTTGGTGGTTGGACAGGGGTTCGATGGCTACACCTTC; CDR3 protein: CASSLVVGQGFDGYTF
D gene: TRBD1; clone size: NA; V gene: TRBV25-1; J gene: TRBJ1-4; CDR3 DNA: TGTGCCAGCGGAACAGGGACAGGGCGCGAAAAACTGTTTTTT; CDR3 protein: CASGTGTGREKLFF
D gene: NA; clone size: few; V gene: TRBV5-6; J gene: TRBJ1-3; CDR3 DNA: TGTGCCAGCAGCTACTCTGGAAACACCATATATTTT; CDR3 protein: CASSYSGNTIYF
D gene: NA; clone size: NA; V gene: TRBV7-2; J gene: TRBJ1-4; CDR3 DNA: TGTGCCAGCAGCTCAGCGGGGAGGGGAGAAAAACTGTTTTTT; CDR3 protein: CASSSAGRGEKLFF
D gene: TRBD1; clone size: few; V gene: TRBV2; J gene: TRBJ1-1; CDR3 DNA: TGTGCCAGCAGAGGACAGGGAGGAACTGAAGCTTTCTTT; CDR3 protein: CASRGQGGTEAFF
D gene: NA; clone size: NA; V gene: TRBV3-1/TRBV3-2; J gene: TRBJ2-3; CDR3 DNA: TGTGCCAGCAGCCAACTTTCCTTGACGGGCACAGATACGCAGTATTTT; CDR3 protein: CASSQLSLTGTDTQYF
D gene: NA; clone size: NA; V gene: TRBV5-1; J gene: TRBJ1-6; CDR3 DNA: TGCGCCAGCAGCTTGGCCTTATCCAGCGTACCTTCACCCCTCCACTTT; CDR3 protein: CASSLALSSVPSPLHF
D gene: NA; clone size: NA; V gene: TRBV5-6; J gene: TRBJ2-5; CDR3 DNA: TGTGCCAGCAGCTTGGTTCGTCGGGACTTTCAAGAGACCCAGTACTTC; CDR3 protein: CASSLVRRDFQETQYF
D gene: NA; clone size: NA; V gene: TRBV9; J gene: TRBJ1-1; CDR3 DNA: TGTGCCAGCAGCTTAGGACTAGATGGGCTGGGTGAAGCTTTCTTT; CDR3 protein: CASSLGLDGLGEAFF
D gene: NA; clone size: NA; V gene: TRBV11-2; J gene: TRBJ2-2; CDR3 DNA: TGTGCCAGCAGCGTCAGGGAGGGGGAGCTGTTTTTT; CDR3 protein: CASSVREGELFF
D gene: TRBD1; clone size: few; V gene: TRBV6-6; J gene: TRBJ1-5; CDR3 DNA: TGTGCCAGCAGGAGCCCGGGACAGGGATACCAGCCCCAGCATTTT; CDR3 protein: CASRSPGQGYQPQHF
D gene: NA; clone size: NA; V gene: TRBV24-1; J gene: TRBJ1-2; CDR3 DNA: TGTGCCACCAGTGATTTGAACAGAAGAGATGGCTACACCTTC; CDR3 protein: CATSDLNRRDGYTF
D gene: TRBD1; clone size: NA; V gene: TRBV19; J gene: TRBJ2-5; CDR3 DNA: TGTGCCTGTCGGGGCAGGGGGAAAGAGACCCAGTACTTC; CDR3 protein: CACRGRGKETQYF
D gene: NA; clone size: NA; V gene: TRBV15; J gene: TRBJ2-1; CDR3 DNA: TGTGCCACCAGCTGGGGACTGGGTGAGCAGTTCTTC; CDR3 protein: CATSWGLGEQFF
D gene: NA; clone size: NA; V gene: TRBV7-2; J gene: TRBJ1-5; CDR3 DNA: TGTGCCAGCAGCTTACGGAGCAATCAGCCCCAGCATTTT; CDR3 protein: CASSLRSNQPQHF
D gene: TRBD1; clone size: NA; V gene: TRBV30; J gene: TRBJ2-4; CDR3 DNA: TGTGCCTGGAGTATTCGAGACAGGGGGCGAGTGGCCAAAAACATTCAGTACTTC; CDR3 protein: CAWSIRDRGRVAKNIQYF
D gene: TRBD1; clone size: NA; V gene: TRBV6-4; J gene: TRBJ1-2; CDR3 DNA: TGTGCCAGCAGCGTGACAGGGGGGTATGGCTACACCTTC; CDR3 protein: CASSVTGGYGYTF
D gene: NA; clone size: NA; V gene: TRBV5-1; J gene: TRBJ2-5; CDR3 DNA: TGCGCCAGCAGCTTGGGGGGACGGGAGACCCAGTACTTC; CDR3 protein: CASSLGGRETQYF
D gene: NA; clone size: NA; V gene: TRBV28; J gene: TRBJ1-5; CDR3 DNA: TGTGCCAGCGTTGGGGCCGACCTGCCCAATCAGCCCCAGCATTTT; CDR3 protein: CASVGADLPNQPQHF
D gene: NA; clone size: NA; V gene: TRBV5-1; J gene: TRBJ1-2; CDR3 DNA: TGCGCCAGCAGCTTGGTGGCAGGGTCTTATGGCTACACCTTC; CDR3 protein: CASSLVAGSYGYTF
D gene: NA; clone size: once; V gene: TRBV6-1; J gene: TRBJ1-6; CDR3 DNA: TGTGCCAGCAGTGAAGATCCGGGTCTATATTCACCCCTCCACTTT; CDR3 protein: CASSEDPGLYSPLHF
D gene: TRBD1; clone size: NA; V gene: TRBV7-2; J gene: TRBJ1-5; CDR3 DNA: TGTGCCAGCAGCTTAGAGGGGGCTAGGGGGCTCAATCAGCCCCAGCATTTT; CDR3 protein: CASSLEGARGLNQPQHF
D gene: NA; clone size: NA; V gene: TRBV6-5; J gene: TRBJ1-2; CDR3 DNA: TGTGCCAGCAGTTACTCGAGTGGCTTCGGCTACACCTTC; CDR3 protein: CASSYSSGFGYTF
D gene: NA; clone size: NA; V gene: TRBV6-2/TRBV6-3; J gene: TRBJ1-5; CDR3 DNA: TGTGCCAGCAGTTACAGGGCTGGCAATCAGCCCCAGCATTTT; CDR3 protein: CASSYRAGNQPQHF
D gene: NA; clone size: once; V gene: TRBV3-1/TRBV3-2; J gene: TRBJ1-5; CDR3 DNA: TGTGCCAGCAGCCAAGATCCTCTTGGGACGGCTGGTAGGGGCAATCAGCCCCAGCATTTT; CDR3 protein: CASSQDPLGTAGRGNQPQHF
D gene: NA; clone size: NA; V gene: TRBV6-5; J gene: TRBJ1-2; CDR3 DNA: TGTGCCAGCAGTTATTCCCCTGGCCTGAAGGCTGGCTACACCTTC; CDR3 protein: CASSYSPGLKAGYTF